These T cell receptor beta chains were read from a single sample in a study of T cell changes during pregnancy in multiple sclerosis. Method: immunoSEQ multiplex PCR; TCRdb's copy keeps in-frame clones and lacks some. The data hold tens of thousands of clones, with more than 90% observed a single time. This sample comprised peripheral blood, obtained in the second trimester of pregnancy. Every receptor here comes from a female donor with multiple sclerosis, enrolled in a pregnancy study. Both conserved end residues are part of each CDR3. A D gene is named only where the DNA matches it firmly. Clone size is not always given. Where it is, it says once, few, many or a class for expanded clones.

size,J,V,D,DNA,CDR3
.,TRBJ1-5,TRBV5-5,TRBD1,TGTGCCAGCAGCCTGGGACAGTCCCAGCCCCAGCATTTT,CASSLGQSQPQHF
.,TRBJ1-2,TRBV4-1,TRBD1,TGCGCCAGCAGCCAGACAGGGGAAATTCGATCCTATGGCTACACCTTC,CASSQTGEIRSYGYTF
.,TRBJ1-1,TRBV20-1,.,TGCAGTCCTGCCAGTACCGAAGCTTTCTTT,CSPASTEAFF
.,TRBJ2-3,TRBV5-6,TRBD1,TGTGCCAGCAGCATCAACAGGGGATTGGGCACAGATACGCAGTATTTT,CASSINRGLGTDTQYF
.,TRBJ2-1,TRBV2,TRBD2,TGTGCCAGCACGGCGACTAGCGGAGGGGGGGGAAACAATGAGCAGTTCTTC,CASTATSGGGGNNEQFF
.,TRBJ2-1,TRBV6-5,.,TGTGCCACCGTATCCTACAATGAGCAGTTCTTC,CATVSYNEQFF
.,TRBJ2-2,TRBV11-2,.,TGTGCCAGCAGCTTAGAAGGGGCCGGGGAGCTGTTTTTT,CASSLEGAGELFF
.,TRBJ1-2,TRBV5-4,TRBD1,TGTGCCAGCAGCCACGCGGGACAGGGGGTTGGCTACACCTTC,CASSHAGQGVGYTF
.,TRBJ1-2,TRBV2,TRBD1,TGTGCCAGCAGTTCCAGGGGGGCGGGTGGCTACACCTTC,CASSSRGAGGYTF
.,TRBJ1-6,TRBV2,TRBD1,TGTGCCGGCCAGGGACAGGTTAATTCACCCCTCCACTTT,CAGQGQVNSPLHF
.,TRBJ2-5,TRBV7-7,.,TGTGCCAGCAGCCTGACCGGGACACAGCAAGAGACCCAGTACTTC,CASSLTGTQQETQYF
.,TRBJ2-3,TRBV10-2,.,TGCGCCAGCAAAGGCGGGGTACGCACAGATACGCAGTATTTT,CASKGGVRTDTQYF
once,TRBJ1-3,TRBV19,TRBD1,TGTGCCAGTAGTTCCCCCCGGGACAGCGCCTTAAACACCATATATTTT,CASSSPRDSALNTIYF
.,TRBJ1-2,TRBV7-8,.,TGTGCCAGCAGCTTAGAAGGCGGGGGCGGTGGCTACACCTTC,CASSLEGGGGGYTF
.,TRBJ2-1,TRBV6-5,.,TGTGCCAGCAGTGCCGAAGCGGCGGAGTTCTTC,CASSAEAAEFF
.,TRBJ2-5,TRBV18,.,TGTGCCAGCTCACTTTTGGACAGTACTTACCAAGAGACCCAGTACTTC,CASSLLDSTYQETQYF
.,TRBJ1-4,TRBV5-4,TRBD1,TGTGCCAGCAGCTTGATGACAGGGGCAACTAATGAAAAACTGTTTTTT,CASSLMTGATNEKLFF
.,TRBJ2-1,TRBV5-1,TRBD2,TGCGCCAGCAGCTTGATAGCGGGAGTCAGCTACAATGAGCAGTTCTTC,CASSLIAGVSYNEQFF
.,TRBJ2-7,TRBV5-1,TRBD2,TGCGCCAGCAGCTTGCGGAGCGGGAGTCTTGGCGAGCAGTACTTC,CASSLRSGSLGEQYF
.,TRBJ2-7,TRBV13,.,TGTGCCAGCAGCTTAGGGCGAGCGGTGATATACGAGCAGTACTTC,CASSLGRAVIYEQYF
.,TRBJ1-1,TRBV27,.,TGTGCCAGCAGTTTAGGGAGGAACACTGAAGCTTTCTTT,CASSLGRNTEAFF
.,TRBJ2-4,TRBV7-9,.,TGTGCCAGCAGCTTCCCGGGGTCGGGAACCAAAAACATTCAGTACTTC,CASSFPGSGTKNIQYF
.,TRBJ1-2,TRBV7-2,.,TGTGCCAGCAGCTTAGGGCGCGAGGGTGTGTTTGTAGGCTACACCTTC,CASSLGREGVFVGYTF
once,TRBJ1-5,TRBV19,.,TGTGCCAGTAGCCCCCAGAGCAATCAGCCCCAGCATTTT,CASSPQSNQPQHF
.,TRBJ2-3,TRBV20-1,.,TGCAGTGCGCCGGCGGTAGATACGCAGTATTTT,CSAPAVDTQYF
.,TRBJ2-7,TRBV18,TRBD2,TGTGCCAGCTCCCTAACCCTCCTGACTAGCGGAAAATCCTACGAGCAGTACTTC,CASSLTLLTSGKSYEQYF
.,TRBJ1-2,TRBV11-2,TRBD1,TGTGCCAGCAGCTTAGTCGCAGGGGGAACCTATGGCTACACCTTC,CASSLVAGGTYGYTF
.,TRBJ1-2,TRBV7-2,TRBD1,TGTGCCAGCAGCCGGGGACAGGAGGGCGGCTACACCTTC,CASSRGQEGGYTF
.,TRBJ1-2,TRBV5-4,TRBD1,TGTGCCAGCAGCTTTTTTGACAGGGGTTATGGCTACACCTTC,CASSFFDRGYGYTF
.,TRBJ2-3,TRBV9,TRBD2,TGTGCCAGCAGCGTAGACCCTAGCGGGAGTGCTTTGGATACGCAGTATTTT,CASSVDPSGSALDTQYF
.,TRBJ2-4,TRBV19,.,TGTGCCAGTAGTTTCGAAGGGGGCAAAAACATTCAGTACTTC,CASSFEGGKNIQYF
once,TRBJ1-5,TRBV2,.,TGTGCCAGCAGTGAAGGGTCAGGGAATAACCAGCCCCAGCATTTT,CASSEGSGNNQPQHF
.,TRBJ2-7,TRBV5-6,TRBD2,TGTGCCAGCAGCTACCGGACTAGCGGAGAATACGAGCAGTACTTC,CASSYRTSGEYEQYF
once,TRBJ1-1,TRBV30,.,TGTGCCTCGTATCCGGGTCCGGTGGACACTGAAGCTTTCTTT,CASYPGPVDTEAFF
.,TRBJ2-5,TRBV27,TRBD2,TGTGCCAGCAGTCCCGGACTAGCGGGAGAAGGAGAGACCCAGTACTTC,CASSPGLAGEGETQYF
.,TRBJ1-2,TRBV15,.,TGTGCCACCAGCAGAGATCGGGGGGAGAGCGGCTACACCTTC,CATSRDRGESGYTF
.,TRBJ1-1,TRBV5-4,TRBD1,TGTGCCAGCAGCTCCGACAGGGGGCTTAAGGACACTGAAGCTTTCTTT,CASSSDRGLKDTEAFF
.,TRBJ1-1,TRBV28,.,TGTGCCAGCAGTTCGGTCGGTTCCACTGAAGCTTTCTTT,CASSSVGSTEAFF
.,TRBJ1-4,TRBV5-1,TRBD1,TGCGCCAGCAGCCTGGACAGGGGGAATGAAAAACTGTTTTTT,CASSLDRGNEKLFF
once,TRBJ1-6,TRBV5-1,.,TGCGCCAGCAGCTTGACAGGCTATAATTCACCCCTCCACTTT,CASSLTGYNSPLHF
once,TRBJ2-1,TRBV5-1,TRBD2,TGCGCCAGCAGCTGGACTAGTGTCAATGAGCAGTTCTTC,CASSWTSVNEQFF
once,TRBJ1-4,TRBV11-2,TRBD1,TGTGCCAGCAGCCAACCGACAGGGCCACTTGAAAAACTGTTTTTT,CASSQPTGPLEKLFF
.,TRBJ2-5,TRBV29-1,.,TGCAGCGCGAGTATCCAAGAGACCCAGTACTTC,CSASIQETQYF
.,TRBJ1-6,TRBV6-1,TRBD1,TGTGCCAGCAGGAAGGGGGCGCTGAATAATTCACCCCTCCACTTT,CASRKGALNNSPLHF
.,TRBJ2-5,TRBV7-2,.,TGTGCCAGCAGCTTAGAGGGGCACCCCATGGTCGTAAAGACCCAGTACTTC,CASSLEGHPMVVKTQYF
.,TRBJ1-1,TRBV29-1,.,TGCAGCGTTGAAGATTTAGGGGGGGAGAGGACTGAAGCTTTCTTT,CSVEDLGGERTEAFF
.,TRBJ1-5,TRBV5-1,TRBD1,TGCGCCAGCAGCCCAGGGACAGGGGAATCCCAGCATTTT,CASSPGTGESQHF